The entry that follows covers one T cell receptor (beta chain) sequence. Its antigen is not known. TCRdb's table, derived via immunoSEQ multiplex PCR, lists solely in-frame clones and lacks some. The table shows around 180,000 clones, with 90% to 95% occurring only once. Trimming shortened V by 3 bases and J by 1 base, and 6 bases separated the two germline ends. CDR1 is LNHDA and CDR2 is SQIVND in the germline V gene (reference sequence). This CDR3 region has 13 residues. These data belong to a study of T cell responses to AZD1222 COVID-19 vaccine. Findings and limits, study-wide: Spike as a whole was targeted by vaccine-associated CD4 TCRs, dominant at 160-218 and 743-854. After two AZD1222 doses, spike-specific TCR breadth and depth rose versus day 0. Among those given AZD1222, only five to seven were seropositive at baseline. It was only after the peak T cell response that any repertoires were sampled.

The V and J genes are TRBV19 and TRBJ1-1, with D possibly matching TRBD1 (5 bases). The sample was peripheral blood, taken 28 days after the second AZD1222 dose. This clonotype originated in an adult who received the AZD1222 COVID-19 vaccine. CDR3 in DNA: TGTGCCAGTAGTATGACAGCGAACACTGAAGCTTTCTTT. It specifies CASSMTANTEAFF. Based on the CDR3 plus reference TRBV19 and TRBJ1-1, the full variable domain is DGGITQSPKYLFRKEGQNVTLSCEQNLNHDAMYWYRQDPGQGLRLIYYSQIVNDFQKGDIAEGYSVSREKKESFPLTVTSAQKNPTAFYLCASSMTANTEAFFGQGTRLTVV.